The 24 T cell receptor beta chains reported below all come from one sample, sequenced in a study of T cells in Graves' hyperthyroidism and ophthalmopathy. From RNA transcripts, TCR beta CDR3 regions were amplified. With the HTBI primer set, the TCR CDR3 went through a first round of RT-PCR. TCRdb reanalysed the multiplex PCR reads using MiXCR and keeps one entry per CDR3 protein. The sample lists some 550,000 distinct CDR3 sequences, 16% occurring once. The sample was blood. The receptor source for this set is a woman between 35 and 50 years old with Graves' ophthalmopathy.

Ten or more counts support this clonotype. V and J are TRBV11-2 and TRBJ2-1, with D hard to call. CDR1 is SGHAT, CDR2 FQNNGV, per germline. The CDR3 has 12 amino acids. Trimming pared 8 bases from V and 6 bases from J, leaving 11 bases between. DNA for the CDR3: TGTGCCAGCCTACTTAACAGCAATGAGCAGTTCTTC. It is translated as CASLLNSNEQFF.

This rearrangement joins TRBV6-1 to TRBJ1-6; TRBD1 aligns across 8 bases. V lost 4 bases, J lost 8 bases, and 4 bases stayed unmatched. Germline V gives CDR1 MNHNS, CDR2 SASEGT. This CDR3 is built from 14 residues. CDR3 sequence (DNA): TGTGCCAGCAGTGGACAGGGGAGGGATTCACCCCTCCACTTT. It translates to CASSGQGRDSPLHF.

The chain combines TRBV14 with TRBJ2-1; 10 nucleotides line up with TRBD2. V was clipped by 2 bases and J by 5 bases; unmatched bases: 6. The CDR3 spans 16 residues. The germline V gene encodes CDR1 SGHDN and CDR2 FVKESK. The CDR3 nucleotides are TGTGCCAGCAGCCAAATGAATAGCGGGAGGAACAATGAGCAGTTCTTC. Protein sequence: CASSQMNSGRNNEQFF.

There are a few counts of this clonotype. The rearrangement joins TRBV19 to TRBJ2-1; no firm D call. V lost 7 bases and J 4 bases, leaving 17 bases between the germline ends. The CDR3 loop spans 15 amino acids. Germline CDR1 reads LNHDA; CDR2 reads SQIVND (reference sequence). CDR3 sequence (DNA): TGTGCCAGTAAGGGCCGCCGATCATCTTACAATGAGCAGTTCTTC. It codes for CASKGRRSSYNEQFF.

The V call is TRBV2, the J call TRBJ2-1; TRBD2 aligns across 11 bases. The CDR3 loop spans 16 amino acids. CDR1 is SNHLY and CDR2 is FYNNEI in the germline V gene. Trimming took 3 bases from V and 7 from J; bases not matched to a gene: 8. CDR3 sequence: CASSEGLLAGVNEQFF. In DNA, the CDR3 is TGTGCCAGCAGTGAGGGCCTACTAGCGGGAGTTAATGAGCAGTTCTTC.

This clonotype showed up many times. The chain carries TRBV28 and TRBJ2-7, with 8 nucleotides matching TRBD2. The V segment lost 3 bases and the J segment 2 bases; nucleotides outside the gene matches: 6. CDR1 MDHEN and CDR2 SYDVKM come from the germline V gene. The CDR3 is 15 amino acids. For the CDR3, the DNA is TGTGCCAGCAGTTTGAGCGGGAGATTACCCTACGAGCAGTACTTC. It codes for CASSLSGRLPYEQYF. The whole variable domain, remainder taken from reference TRBV28 and TRBJ2-7, is DVKVTQSSRYLVKRTGEKVFLECVQDMDHENMFWYRQDPGLGLRLIYFSYDVKMKEKGDIPEGYSVSREKKERFSLILESASTNQTSMYLCASSLSGRLPYEQYFGPGTRLTVT.

The chain is built from TRBV4-1 and TRBJ2-5; D is possibly TRBD1 or TRBD2 (6 bases each). Trimming removed 6 bases at V and 6 bases at J, with 20 bases between. This CDR3 is built from 15 residues. Germline V lookup: CDR1 MGHRA, CDR2 YSYEKL. The CDR3 DNA is TGCGCCAGCAGTCCCATCGGAGGGGGTGGGAAGACCCAGTACTTC. This translates into CASSPIGGGGKTQYF.

As for this clonotype: A read error may be the cause here, since a much bigger clone is one base away. The CDR3 region has the DNA TGTGCCAGCTCACCAGGGGTGGGTAGCCCCTACGAGCAGTACTTC. Amino acid sequence: CASSPGVGSPYEQYF. The chain recombines TRBV18 with TRBJ2-7, with D uncertain. The CDR3 has 15 amino acids. The V end lost 2 bases, the J end lost 2 bases, and 13 bases lay between the germline ends. Germline V gene sequence: CDR1 KGHSH, CDR2 LQKENI.

This clonotype was counted ten times or more. This rearrangement joins TRBV20-1 to TRBJ2-7; maybe TRBD1 (6 bases). CDR1 and CDR2 from the germline V gene are DFQATT and SNEGSKA (reference sequence). The germline V and J ends were trimmed by 3 bases and 3 bases, with 15 bases remaining between them. The CDR3 consists of 14 residues. CDR3 sequence: CSARDPGTLYEQYF. CDR3 nucleotide sequence: TGCAGTGCTAGGGACCCCGGGACACTCTACGAGCAGTACTTC.

The V call is TRBV4-1, the J call TRBJ2-5; 7 bases are a match to TRBD2. V gave up 4 bases and J gave up 5 bases; unmatched junction bases: 13. CDR1 MGHRA and CDR2 YSYEKL come from the germline V gene. The CDR3 length is 16 residues. The CDR3 DNA is TGCGCCAGCAGCCCGACCGCCCCGGGACTAAGGGAGACCCAGTACTTC. Translating it yields CASSPTAPGLRETQYF.

In this sample, this clonotype turned up a few times. The chain has TRBV6-1 and TRBJ1-5; D remains unclear. Trimming removed 4 bases at V and 7 bases at J, with 8 bases between. Germline-derived CDR1 and CDR2 are MNHNS and SASEGT. The CDR3 totals 12 residues. CDR3: CASSASWQPQHF. The CDR3 DNA reads TGTGCCAGCAGTGCTAGCTGGCAGCCCCAGCATTTT.

This clonotype was observed at least ten times. CDR3 region: CASSASLGRDTQYF. For the CDR3, the DNA is TGTGCCAGCAGTGCGAGTTTGGGGAGAGATACGCAGTATTTT. This chain uses TRBV12-3 or TRBV12-4 with TRBJ2-3; D might be TRBD2 (5 bases). The CDR3 has 14 amino acids. Trimming removed 5 bases from V and 5 bases from J, with 14 bases in between.

This clonotype is medium-sized by share. The rearrangement joins TRBV27 to TRBJ2-7, with D possibly being TRBD2 (6 bases). With 6 bases removed from V and 2 bases from J, the gap between germline ends came to 17 bases. This CDR3 is 15 amino acids long. Germline values: CDR1 MNHEY, CDR2 SMNVEV (reference sequence). The DNA for the CDR3 is TGTGCCAGCAGCTACACCGGGACTCCCGCCTACGAGCAGTACTTC. It is translated as CASSYTGTPAYEQYF.

This clonotype was observed at least ten times. The rearrangement joins TRBV5-8 to TRBJ2-5; tentatively, D is TRBD1 (5 bases). The CDR3 length is 15 residues. The V and J ends lost 3 bases and 2 bases respectively, with 14 bases between them. CDR1 and CDR2 (germline): SGHTS, YDEGEE. CDR3 sequence reads: CASSSGPRTQETQYF. In DNA form, the CDR3 reads TGTGCCAGCAGCTCAGGACCCCGGACACAAGAGACCCAGTACTTC. Complete variable domain (other parts from reference TRBV5-8 and TRBJ2-5): EAGVTQSPTHLIKTRGQQATLRCSPISGHTSVYWYQQALGLGLQFLLWYDEGEERNRGNFPPRFSGRQFPNYSSELNVNALELEDSALYLCASSSGPRTQETQYFGPGTRLLVL.

The table lists this clonotype with many counts. The gene calls are TRBV6-2 or TRBV6-3 and TRBJ2-1; tentatively, D is TRBD2 (6 bases). There are 15 residues in the CDR3. V was cut by 6 bases and J by 2 bases, with 14 bases left in between. Germline V gene data show CDR1 as MNHEY and CDR2 as SVGEGT. The CDR3 nucleotides read TGTGCCAGCAGCTTTCTAGCGAGCCCCTACAATGAGCAGTTCTTC. Its translation: CASSFLASPYNEQFF.

The sample holds many counts of this clonotype. This chain links TRBV30 with TRBJ1-1; no clear D gene. CDR3 length: 11 residues. V shed 5 bases and J shed 2 bases, with 6 bases lying between them. Germline CDR1 GTSNPN, CDR2 SVGIG (reference sequence). This chain's CDR3 is CAWAPNTEAFF. CDR3 sequence (DNA): TGTGCCTGGGCCCCAAACACTGAAGCTTTCTTT.

This clonotype turned up a few times. The CDR3 region is CASSQTTGVSTDTQYF. The CDR3 DNA sequence: TGCGCCAGCAGCCAAACTACAGGGGTTAGCACAGATACGCAGTATTTT. The chain has TRBV4-1 and TRBJ2-3; 7 bases agree with TRBD1. The length of the CDR3 is 16 residues. The germline V gene has CDR1 MGHRA and CDR2 YSYEKL. J gave up 0 bases and V 2 bases, and 5 bases lay outside the gene matches.

Points on this clonotype: This may be a read error: a much more frequent sequence differs by one nucleotide. V is TRBV18 and J is TRBJ1-3; D ambiguous. Looked up from germline, CDR1 is KGHSH and CDR2 is LQKENI. This CDR3 comprises 13 residues. The CDR3: CASSPPSGSTIYF. CDR3 DNA sequence: TGTGCCAGCTCACCACCTTCTGGAAGCACCATATATTTT.

This chain uses TRBV28 with TRBJ2-2; 16 bases line up with TRBD2. Germline-derived CDR1 and CDR2 are MDHEN and SYDVKM. This CDR3 contains 18 residues. V lost 5 bases to trimming and J lost 4 bases; unmatched junction nucleotides: 7. The CDR3 DNA follows: TGTGCCAGCAGTCCGGGACTAGCGGGAGGGATGAGCACCGGGGAGCTGTTTTTT. Translation gives CASSPGLAGGMSTGELFF.

The rearrangement uses TRBV7-9 and TRBJ2-5; no clear D gene. Germline CDR1 is SEHNR and CDR2 is FQNEAQ (reference sequence). The CDR3 loop spans 14 amino acids. V lost 5 bases to trimming and J lost 5 bases, with 15 bases between them. The CDR3 DNA follows: TGTGCCAGCAGCCCAACCCCCCTCCCGGAGACCCAGTACTTC. It specifies CASSPTPLPETQYF.

This clonotype was detected a few times. This chain links TRBV10-3 with TRBJ1-1; TRBD1 agrees at 9 bases. Germline loops: CDR1 ENHRY, CDR2 SYGVKD. The J segment lost 11 bases and the V segment lost 6 bases, leaving 10 bases of the junction unmatched. This CDR3 region has 13 residues. The CDR3 nucleotides are TGTGCCATCAGAGAAACAGGGGGCGGGTCGGCTTTCTTT. Its protein product is CAIRETGGGSAFF.

This clonotype was counted a few times. The CDR3, as DNA: TGCGCCAGCAGCCCCGCGATTAGGCGCGGCTACACCTTC. Its translation is CASSPAIRRGYTF. The chain combines TRBV5-1 with TRBJ1-2, with D unclear. The ends were cut back, 4 bases at V and 8 bases at J, with 15 bases in the middle. The CDR3 runs 13 residues. Germline-derived CDR1 and CDR2 are SGHRS and YFSETQ.

The V gene is TRBV7-3, the J gene TRBJ1-5; no clear D. V was cut by 0 bases and J by 3 bases, with 15 bases left in between. The CDR3 is 17 residues long. Germline loops: CDR1 SGHTA, CDR2 FQGTGA. CDR3: CASSLTSIGKDNQPQHF. The DNA of the CDR3 is TGTGCCAGCAGCTTAACGTCGATAGGGAAAGACAATCAGCCCCAGCATTTT.

This clonotype appeared many times. V and J are TRBV20-1 and TRBJ2-7; D uncertain. The CDR3 has 15 amino acids. Germline assignment: CDR1 DFQATT and CDR2 SNEGSKA (reference sequence). V lost 0 bases and J 1 base, leaving 13 bases between the germline ends. For the CDR3, the DNA is TGCAGTGCTAGAGATCCTGGGCAGTCGTCCTACGAGCAGTACTTC. Translating gives CSARDPGQSSYEQYF.